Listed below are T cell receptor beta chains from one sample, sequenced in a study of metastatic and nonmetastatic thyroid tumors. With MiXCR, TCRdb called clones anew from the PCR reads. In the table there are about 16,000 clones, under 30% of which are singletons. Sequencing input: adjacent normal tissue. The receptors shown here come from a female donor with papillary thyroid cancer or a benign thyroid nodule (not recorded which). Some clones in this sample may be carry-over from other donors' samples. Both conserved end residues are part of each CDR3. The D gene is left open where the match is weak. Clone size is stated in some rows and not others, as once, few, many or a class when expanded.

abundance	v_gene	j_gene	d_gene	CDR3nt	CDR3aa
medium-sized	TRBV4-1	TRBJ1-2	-	TGCGCCAGCAGCCAATCGCAGGGACCGGTTGGCTACACCTTC	CASSQSQGPVGYTF
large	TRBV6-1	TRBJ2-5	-	TGTGCCAGCAGACGGACTGGTTCGGGGACCCAGTACTTC	CASRRTGSGTQYF
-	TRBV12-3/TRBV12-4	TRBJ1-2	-	TGTGCCAGCATCATCCAAGGGGACAATGGCTACACCTTC	CASIIQGDNGYTF
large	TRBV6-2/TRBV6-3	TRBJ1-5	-	TGTGCCAGCAGTTTTGGTTCGGGCTTCCGGCAGCCCCAGCATTTT	CASSFGSGFRQPQHF
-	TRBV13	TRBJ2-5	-	TGTGCCAGCAGCTTACGTGGGCTGGGAGAGACCCAGTACTTC	CASSLRGLGETQYF
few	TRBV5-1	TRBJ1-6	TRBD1	TGCGCCAGCAGCTTGGAGACAGGGGGAAGATCACCCCTCCACTTT	CASSLETGGRSPLHF
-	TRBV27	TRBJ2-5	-	TGTGGTAGCGGAGTCCGGGGCGGGACCCAGTACTTC	CGSGVRGGTQYF
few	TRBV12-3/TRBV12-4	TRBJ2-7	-	TGTGCCAGCAGTTCCCGACGAGGTCTGGCCTACGAGCAGTACTTC	CASSSRRGLAYEQYF
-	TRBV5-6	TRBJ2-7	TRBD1	TGTGCCAGCAGCGGCGAACCGGGACAGCATTCCTACGAGCAGTACTTC	CASSGEPGQHSYEQYF
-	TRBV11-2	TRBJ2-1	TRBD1	TGTGCCAGCAGCTCCTATGGGGGTTACAGGGGATATGAGCAGTTCTTC	CASSSYGGYRGYEQFF
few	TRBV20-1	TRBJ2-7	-	TGCAGTGCTAGAGATCGGGAGTCGAGTGGGGAACCGGGACGGCACTACGAGCAGTACTTC	CSARDRESSGEPGRHYEQYF
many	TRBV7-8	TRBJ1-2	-	TGTGCCAGCAGCTTAGGCGGCGCTTCTAACTATGGCTACACCTTC	CASSLGGASNYGYTF
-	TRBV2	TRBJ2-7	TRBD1	TGTGCCAGCAGAGACAGGGGCTACGAGCAGTACTTC	CASRDRGYEQYF
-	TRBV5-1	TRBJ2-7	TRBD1	TGCGCCAGCAGCGTCGGGACAGCATGGGAGCAGTACTTC	CASSVGTAWEQYF
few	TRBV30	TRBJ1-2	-	TGTGCCTGGAGTGTAACCGGGGGCGGGGGCTACACCTTC	CAWSVTGGGGYTF
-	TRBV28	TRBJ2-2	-	TGTGCCAGTTCCAGGGTTACCGGGGAGCTGTTTTTT	CASSRVTGELFF
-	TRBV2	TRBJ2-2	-	TGTGCCAGTGGGTCACTAGGTGGAACCGGGGAGCTGTTTTTT	CASGSLGGTGELFF
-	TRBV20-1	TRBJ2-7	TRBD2	TGCAGTGCTAGAGGACTAGCGGGAGCCTACGAGCAGTACTTC	CSARGLAGAYEQYF
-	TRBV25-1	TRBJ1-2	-	TGTGCCAGCAGTGAATATAGCTATGGCTACACCTTC	CASSEYSYGYTF
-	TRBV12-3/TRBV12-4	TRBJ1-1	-	TGTGCCAGCAGTTTAGGAGCCGCGAACACTGAAGCTTTCTTT	CASSLGAANTEAFF
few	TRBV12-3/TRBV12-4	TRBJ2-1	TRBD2	TGTGCCAGCAGTTTAAGAGGGTTGGGACTAGCGGTTTACAATGAGCAGTTCTTC	CASSLRGLGLAVYNEQFF
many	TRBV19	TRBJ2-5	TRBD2	TGTGCCAGTAGTACTGGGACTAGCGGGGCCCAGTACTTC	CASSTGTSGAQYF
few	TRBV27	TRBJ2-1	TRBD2	TGTGCCAGCAGTGCAGGACTAGCGGGTCTATCCTACAATGAGCAGTTCTTC	CASSAGLAGLSYNEQFF
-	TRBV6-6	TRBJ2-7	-	TGTGCCAGCAGTTACTCGGGCGGGATCTACGAGCAGTACTTC	CASSYSGGIYEQYF
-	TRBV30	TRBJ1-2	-	TGTGCCTGGAGTCTAAATTATGGCTACACCTTC	CAWSLNYGYTF
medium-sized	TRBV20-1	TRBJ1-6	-	TGCAGTGCTCCCGGGAATGGGGGCGCTCATAATTCACCCCTCCACTTT	CSAPGNGGAHNSPLHF
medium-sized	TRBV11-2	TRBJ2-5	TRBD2	TGTGCCAGCAGCTTTGGGGCGGGGGGACGAGAGACCCAGTACTTC	CASSFGAGGRETQYF
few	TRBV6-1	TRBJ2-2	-	TGTGCCAGCACCCCAGGGGGGGCCCTCACCGGGGAGCTGTTTTTT	CASTPGGALTGELFF
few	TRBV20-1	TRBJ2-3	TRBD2	TGCAGTGCCGGGGGGGTAGCGGCTTCAGATACGCAGTATTTT	CSAGGVAASDTQYF
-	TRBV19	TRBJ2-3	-	TGTGCCAGTAGTATTGTTAGCGGAGGCACAGATACGCAGTATTTT	CASSIVSGGTDTQYF
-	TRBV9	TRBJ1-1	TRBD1	TGTGCCAGCAGCCCAATGACAGGGAGGGACACTGAAGCTTTCTTT	CASSPMTGRDTEAFF
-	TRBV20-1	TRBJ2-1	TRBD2	TGCAGTCCAGGGACTATCTCCTACAATGAGCAGTTCTTC	CSPGTISYNEQFF
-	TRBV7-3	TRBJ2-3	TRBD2	TGTGCCAGCAGCTTTGGCGGGAGGGAAGATACGCAGTATTTT	CASSFGGREDTQYF
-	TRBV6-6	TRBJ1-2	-	TGTGCCAGCAGTTACCCCGACGGATTTACTAACTATGGCTACACCTTC	CASSYPDGFTNYGYTF
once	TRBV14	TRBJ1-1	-	TGTGCCAGCAGCCAAGGGGCCGGTCGGAACACTGAAGCTTTCTTT	CASSQGAGRNTEAFF
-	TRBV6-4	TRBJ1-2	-	TGTGCCAGCAGTGCACGGTGGGGGGGATGGGGCTACACCTTC	CASSARWGGWGYTF
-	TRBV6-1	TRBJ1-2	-	TGTGCCAGCAGCCTACGGCCGACAGGCTATGGCTACACCTTC	CASSLRPTGYGYTF
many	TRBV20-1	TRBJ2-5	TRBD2	TGCAGTGCCACCCCCACCGCAAGCGGGAGGGCCGGGGAGACCCAGTACTTC	CSATPTASGRAGETQYF
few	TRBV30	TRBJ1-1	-	TGTGCCTGGAGGGGGAAGGGATGGACTGAAGCTTTCTTT	CAWRGKGWTEAFF
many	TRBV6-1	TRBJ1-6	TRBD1	TGTGCCAGCAGCCTGGGGGGACAGAGGCTCAATTCACCCCTCCACTTT	CASSLGGQRLNSPLHF
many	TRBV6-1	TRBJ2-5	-	TGTGCCAGCAGTTTCGGGATGGACCCAGAGACCCAGTACTTC	CASSFGMDPETQYF
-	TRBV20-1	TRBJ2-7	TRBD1	TGCAGTGCCAGAGACAGGGCCACCTACGAGCAGTACTTC	CSARDRATYEQYF
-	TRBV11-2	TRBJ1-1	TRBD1	TGTGCCAGCAGCCCCCACGGGACAGGGGGGTTGAACACTGAAGCTTTCTTT	CASSPHGTGGLNTEAFF
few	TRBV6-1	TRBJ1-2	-	TGTGCCAGCAGGTTCGGGGACGGAAGTTCCGGTGGCTACACCTTC	CASRFGDGSSGGYTF
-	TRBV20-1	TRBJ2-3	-	TGCAGTGCTAGAACCCTCCTAGCAAATACGCAGTATTTT	CSARTLLANTQYF
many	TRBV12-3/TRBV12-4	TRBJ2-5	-	TGTGCCAGCAGACAGAGGGAAGAGACCCAGTACTTC	CASRQREETQYF
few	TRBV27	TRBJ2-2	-	TGTGCCAGCAGGCAAGGGGGAGCGGTGAACACCGGGGAGCTGTTTTTT	CASRQGGAVNTGELFF
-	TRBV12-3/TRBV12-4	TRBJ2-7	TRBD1	TGTGCCAGCAGCAGGACAGGGAAGTCCTACGAGCAGTACTTC	CASSRTGKSYEQYF
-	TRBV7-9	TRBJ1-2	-	TGTGCTTCTAGGGGCCCCTATGGCTACACCTTC	CASRGPYGYTF
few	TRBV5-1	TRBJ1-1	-	TGCGCCAGCAGCTTGGACCAGACTAACACTGAAGCTTTCTTT	CASSLDQTNTEAFF
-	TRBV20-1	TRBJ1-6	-	TGCAGTACTAGAGGTGTGGCGGTTAATTCACCCCTCCACTTT	CSTRGVAVNSPLHF